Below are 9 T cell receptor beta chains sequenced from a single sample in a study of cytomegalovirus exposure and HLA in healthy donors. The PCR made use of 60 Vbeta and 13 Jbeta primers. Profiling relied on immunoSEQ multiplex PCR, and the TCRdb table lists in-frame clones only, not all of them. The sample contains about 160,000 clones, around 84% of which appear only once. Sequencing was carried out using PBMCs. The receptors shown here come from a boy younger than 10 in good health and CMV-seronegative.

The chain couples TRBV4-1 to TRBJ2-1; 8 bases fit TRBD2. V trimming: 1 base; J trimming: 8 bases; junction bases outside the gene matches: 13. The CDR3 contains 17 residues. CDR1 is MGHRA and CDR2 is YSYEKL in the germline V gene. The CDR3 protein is CASSQVGTGTRSYEQFF. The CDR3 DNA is TGCGCCAGCAGCCAAGTCGGAACCGGGACTAGGTCTTATGAGCAGTTCTTC.

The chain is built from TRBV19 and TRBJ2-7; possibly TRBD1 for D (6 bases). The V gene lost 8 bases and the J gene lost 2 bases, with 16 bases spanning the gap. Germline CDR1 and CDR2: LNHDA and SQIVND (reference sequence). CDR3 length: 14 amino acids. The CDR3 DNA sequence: TGTGCCAGTGCCGAGAGGGGGAGTCCCTACGAGCAGTACTTC. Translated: CASAERGSPYEQYF.

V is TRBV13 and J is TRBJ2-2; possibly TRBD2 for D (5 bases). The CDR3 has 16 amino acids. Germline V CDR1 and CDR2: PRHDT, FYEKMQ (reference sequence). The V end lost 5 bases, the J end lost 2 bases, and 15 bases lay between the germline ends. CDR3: CASSPFLGRNTGELFF. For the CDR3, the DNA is TGTGCCAGCAGCCCCTTCCTAGGGAGAAACACCGGGGAGCTGTTTTTT.

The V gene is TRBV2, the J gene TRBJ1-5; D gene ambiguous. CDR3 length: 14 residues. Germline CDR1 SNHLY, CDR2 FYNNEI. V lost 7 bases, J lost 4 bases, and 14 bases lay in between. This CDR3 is CASTTRGGNQPQHF. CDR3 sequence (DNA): TGTGCCAGCACCACACGCGGAGGGAATCAGCCCCAGCATTTT.

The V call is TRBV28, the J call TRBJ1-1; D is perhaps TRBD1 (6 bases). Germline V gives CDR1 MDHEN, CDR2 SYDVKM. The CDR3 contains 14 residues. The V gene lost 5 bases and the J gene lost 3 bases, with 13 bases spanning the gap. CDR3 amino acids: CASSRRDTHTEAFF. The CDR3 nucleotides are TGTGCCAGCAGTCGCCGGGACACCCACACTGAAGCTTTCTTT. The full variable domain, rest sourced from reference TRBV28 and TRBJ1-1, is DVKVTQSSRYLVKRTGEKVFLECVQDMDHENMFWYRQDPGLGLRLIYFSYDVKMKEKGDIPEGYSVSREKKERFSLILESASTNQTSMYLCASSRRDTHTEAFFGQGTRLTVV.

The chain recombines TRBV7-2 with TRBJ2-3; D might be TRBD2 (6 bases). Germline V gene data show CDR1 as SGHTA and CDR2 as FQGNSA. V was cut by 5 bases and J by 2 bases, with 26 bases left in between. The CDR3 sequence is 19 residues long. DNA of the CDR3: TGTGCCAGCAGCCGACGAGCCCTTCCGGGACTCGTACTCACAGATACGCAGTATTTT. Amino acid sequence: CASSRRALPGLVLTDTQYF.

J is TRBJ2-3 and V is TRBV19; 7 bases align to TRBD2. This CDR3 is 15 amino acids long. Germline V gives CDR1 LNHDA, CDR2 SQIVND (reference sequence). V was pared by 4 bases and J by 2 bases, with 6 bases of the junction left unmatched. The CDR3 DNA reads TGTGCCAGTAGTACTCTAGCGGCCTACACAGATACGCAGTATTTT. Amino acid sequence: CASSTLAAYTDTQYF.

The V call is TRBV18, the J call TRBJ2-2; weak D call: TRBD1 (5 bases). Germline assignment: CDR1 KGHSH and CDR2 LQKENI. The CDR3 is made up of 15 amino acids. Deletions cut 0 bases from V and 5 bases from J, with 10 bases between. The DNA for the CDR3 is TGTGCCAGCTCACCACCCATAGGGGCGACCGGGGAGCTGTTTTTT. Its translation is CASSPPIGATGELFF.

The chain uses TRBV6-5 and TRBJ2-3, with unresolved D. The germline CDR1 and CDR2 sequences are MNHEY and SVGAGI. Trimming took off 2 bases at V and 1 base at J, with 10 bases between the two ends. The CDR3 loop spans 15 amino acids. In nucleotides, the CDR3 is TGTGCCAGCAGTTACGGGCCCGATGGCACAGATACGCAGTATTTT. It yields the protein CASSYGPDGTDTQYF.